This T cell receptor beta chain was sequenced for a study of Tregs in tolerant kidney transplant recipients. About the research overall: CD4+CD25+CD127- cells came from roughly three-day belatacept mixed lymphocyte reactions, some with roughly five-day graft donor restimulation. Recipient cells were told from donor cells by antibody staining. Study outcomes and limitations: The most relevant donor-specific Treg TCRbeta repertoire apparently came from expansion with activated donor B cells. This study did not directly address biological reproducibility.

Profiled with immunoSEQ multiplex PCR; TCRdb holds only in-frame clones, not every one. The sample lists 15,000 to 20,000 clones; less than 80% were seen once. With respect to this clone: Its antigen remains unknown.

This CDR3 has 15 amino acids. The V gene end was trimmed by 0 bases and the J gene end by 1 base; junction bases not matched to a gene: 0. Germline V gives CDR1 WSHSY, CDR2 SAAADI. The specimen was Tregs from blood cultured with allogeneic cells. The chain joins TRBV10-2 to TRBJ1-3; 7 bases match TRBD1. This receptor was obtained from a human donor in good health. The CDR3 region is CASSESTGSGNTIYF. The CDR3 DNA is TGCGCCAGCAGTGAGTCGACAGGGTCTGGAAACACCATATATTTT.